One and the same sample provided the 3 T cell receptor beta chains below, sequenced in a study of control samples from healthy donors and cancer patients. Using immunoSEQ multiplex PCR, the repertoire was profiled, and TCRdb retains in-frame clones only, with some absent. Of around 50,000 clones listed, about 86% are singletons. Sequencing was carried out using PBMCs. All receptors derive from a woman aged 50 to 65 with lung cancer.

This clone has a single count. CDR3 sequence: CASMDRAYEQYF. For the CDR3, the DNA is TGTGCCAGCATGGACAGGGCCTACGAGCAGTACTTC. The V and J genes are TRBV3-1 (or the pseudogene TRBV3-2) and TRBJ2-7; TRBD1 aligns across 8 bases. CDR1 and CDR2 (germline): LGHDT, YNNKEL (reference sequence). The trim removed 7 bases at V and 2 bases at J, leaving 1 base unmatched. The CDR3 spans 12 residues.

This chain joins TRBV18 and TRBJ1-6, with D tentatively TRBD1 (6 bases). The CDR3 has 15 amino acids. Trimming removed 3 bases from V and 8 bases from J, with 14 bases in between. Germline V gene sequence: CDR1 KGHSH, CDR2 LQKENI. CDR3 amino acids: CASSPMEGEYSPLHF. The CDR3 region has the DNA TGTGCCAGCTCACCGATGGAGGGGGAATATTCACCCCTCCACTTT.

This sequence joins TRBV29-1 and TRBJ1-1; D gene unclear. Germline V CDR1 and CDR2: SQVTM, ANQGSEA. The CDR3 spans 12 residues. V was clipped by 3 bases and J by 4 bases, with 9 bases between them. CDR3 DNA: TGCAGCGTTGAGGTTACAGTCACTGAAGCTTTCTTT. Its protein is CSVEVTVTEAFF.